This TCR beta chain was identified in a study of shared clonotypes between healthy human individuals. The CDR3 contains 16 residues. Germline V gene data show CDR1 as SGHRS and CDR2 as YFSETQ. With 3 bases clipped from V and 5 bases from J, the junction kept 7 bases outside the gene matches. The method was immunoSEQ multiplex PCR; TCRdb's version includes in-frame clones alone and lacks a portion of them. Among 1,400,000 or so clones listed, approximately 98.5% were seen once. The clonotype was recovered from a man aged 25 to 40 in good health. The genes are TRBV5-1 and TRBJ2-3; 12 nucleotides align to TRBD2. Sequenced: naive CD4+ T cells sorted from blood. The subset was: CD45RA+ positively selected. CDR3 loop: CASSSKTSGSGDTQYF. The CDR3, as DNA: TGCGCCAGCAGCTCAAAGACTAGCGGGAGTGGAGATACGCAGTATTTT.